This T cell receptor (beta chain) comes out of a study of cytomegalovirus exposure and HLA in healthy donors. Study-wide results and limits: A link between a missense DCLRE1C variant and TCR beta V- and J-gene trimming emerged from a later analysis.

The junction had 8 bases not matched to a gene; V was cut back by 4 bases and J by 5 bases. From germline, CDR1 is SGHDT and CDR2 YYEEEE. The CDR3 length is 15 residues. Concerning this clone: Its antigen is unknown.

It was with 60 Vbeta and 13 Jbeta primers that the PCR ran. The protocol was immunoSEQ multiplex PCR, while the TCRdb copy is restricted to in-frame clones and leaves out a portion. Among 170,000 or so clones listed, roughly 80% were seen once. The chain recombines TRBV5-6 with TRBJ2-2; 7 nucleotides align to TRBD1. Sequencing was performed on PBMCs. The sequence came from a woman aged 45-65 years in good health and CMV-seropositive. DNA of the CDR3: TGTGCCAGCAGCGGGAGCCCAGGGGGAACCGGGGAGCTGTTTTTT. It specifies CASSGSPGGTGELFF.